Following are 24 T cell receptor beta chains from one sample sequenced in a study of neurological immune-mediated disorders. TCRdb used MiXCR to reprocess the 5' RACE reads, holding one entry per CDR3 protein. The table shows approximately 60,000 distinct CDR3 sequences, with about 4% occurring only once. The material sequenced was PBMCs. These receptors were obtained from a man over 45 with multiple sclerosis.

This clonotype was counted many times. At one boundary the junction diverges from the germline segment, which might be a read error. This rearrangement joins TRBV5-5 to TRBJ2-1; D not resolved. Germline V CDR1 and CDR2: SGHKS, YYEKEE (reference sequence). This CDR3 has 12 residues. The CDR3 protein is CASNLNPNEQFF. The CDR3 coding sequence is TGTGCCAGCAACTTGAATCCTAATGAGCAGTTCTTC.

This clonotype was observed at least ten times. The CDR3 DNA sequence: TGCGCCAGCAGCGGAAGACTAGCGGGGGTCTACAATGAGCAGTTCTTC. Residues: CASSGRLAGVYNEQFF. The chain recombines TRBV5-1 with TRBJ2-1, with TRBD2 matching 12 bases. The J segment lost 3 bases and the V segment lost 4 bases, leaving 5 bases of the junction unmatched. The CDR3 length is 16 residues. The germline V gene encodes CDR1 SGHRS and CDR2 YFSETQ.

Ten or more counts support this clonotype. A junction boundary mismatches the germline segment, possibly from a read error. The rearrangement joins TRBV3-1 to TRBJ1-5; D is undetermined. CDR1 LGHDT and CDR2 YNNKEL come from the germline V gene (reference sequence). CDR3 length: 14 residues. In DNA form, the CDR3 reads TGTGCCAGCAGCCCCTCCTCAGGTGGCAAGCCCCAGAATTTT. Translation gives CASSPSSGGKPQNF.

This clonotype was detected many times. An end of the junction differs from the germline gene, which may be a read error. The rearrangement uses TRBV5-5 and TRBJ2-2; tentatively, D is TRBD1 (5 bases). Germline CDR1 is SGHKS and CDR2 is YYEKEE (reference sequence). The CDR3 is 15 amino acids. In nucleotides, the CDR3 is TGTGCCAGCAACTTGGCCACAGGCTCCCCCGGGGAGCTGTTTTTT. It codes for CASNLATGSPGELFF.

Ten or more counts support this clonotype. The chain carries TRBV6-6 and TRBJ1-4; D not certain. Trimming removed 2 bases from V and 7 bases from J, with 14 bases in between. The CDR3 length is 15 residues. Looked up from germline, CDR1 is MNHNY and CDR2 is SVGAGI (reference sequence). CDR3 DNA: TGTGCCAGCAGTTACGAGAACCCGGACGGTGAAAAACTGTTTTTT. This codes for CASSYENPDGEKLFF.

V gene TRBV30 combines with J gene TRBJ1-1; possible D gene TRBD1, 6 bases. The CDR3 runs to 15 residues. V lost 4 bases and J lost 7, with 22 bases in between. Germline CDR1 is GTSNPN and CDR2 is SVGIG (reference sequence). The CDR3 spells CAWIEMGFRGHEAFF. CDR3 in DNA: TGTGCCTGGATTGAAATGGGATTTCGGGGACATGAAGCTTTCTTT.

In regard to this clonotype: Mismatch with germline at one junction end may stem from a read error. This CDR3 is CASSLGSISNQPQNF. The CDR3 coding sequence is TGTGCCAGCAGCTTGGGGTCTATTAGCAATCAGCCCCAGAATTTT. The chain couples TRBV7-2 to TRBJ1-5; D is uncertain. CDR3 length: 15 amino acids. Germline CDR1 SGHTA, CDR2 FQGNSA.

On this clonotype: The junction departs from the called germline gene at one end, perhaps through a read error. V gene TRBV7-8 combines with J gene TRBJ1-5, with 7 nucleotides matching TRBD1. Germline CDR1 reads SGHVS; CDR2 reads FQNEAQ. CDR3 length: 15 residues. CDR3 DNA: TGTGCCAGCAGCTTAGCAGGGGGCGGCAATCAGCCCCAGAATTTT. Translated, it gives CASSLAGGGNQPQNF.

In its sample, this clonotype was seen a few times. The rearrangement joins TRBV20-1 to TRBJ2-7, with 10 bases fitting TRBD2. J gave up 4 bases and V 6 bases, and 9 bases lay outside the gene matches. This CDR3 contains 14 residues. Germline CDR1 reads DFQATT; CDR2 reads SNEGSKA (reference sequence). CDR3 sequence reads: CSAASGGTSYEQYF. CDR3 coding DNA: TGCAGTGCAGCTAGCGGGGGTACTTCGTACGAGCAGTACTTC.

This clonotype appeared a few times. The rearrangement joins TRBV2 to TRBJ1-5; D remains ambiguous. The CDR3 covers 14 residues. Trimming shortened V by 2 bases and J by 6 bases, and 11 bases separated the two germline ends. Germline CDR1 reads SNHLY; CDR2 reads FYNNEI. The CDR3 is CASSETVSGQPQHF. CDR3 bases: TGTGCCAGCAGTGAAACCGTATCTGGTCAGCCCCAGCATTTT.

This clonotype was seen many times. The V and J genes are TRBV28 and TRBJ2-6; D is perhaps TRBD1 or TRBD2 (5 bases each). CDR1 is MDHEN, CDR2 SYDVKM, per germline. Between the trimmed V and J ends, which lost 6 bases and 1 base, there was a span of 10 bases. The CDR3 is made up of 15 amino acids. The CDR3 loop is CASSIGGSGANVLTF. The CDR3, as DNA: TGTGCCAGCAGCATTGGGGGATCTGGGGCCAACGTCCTGACTTTC.

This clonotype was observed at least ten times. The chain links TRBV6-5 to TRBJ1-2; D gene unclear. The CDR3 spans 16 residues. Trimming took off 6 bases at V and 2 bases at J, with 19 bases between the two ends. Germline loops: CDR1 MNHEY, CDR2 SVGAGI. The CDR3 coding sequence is TGTGCCAGCAGAGACCCAACCCCGGGCGGAAACTATGGCTACACCTTC. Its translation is CASRDPTPGGNYGYTF.

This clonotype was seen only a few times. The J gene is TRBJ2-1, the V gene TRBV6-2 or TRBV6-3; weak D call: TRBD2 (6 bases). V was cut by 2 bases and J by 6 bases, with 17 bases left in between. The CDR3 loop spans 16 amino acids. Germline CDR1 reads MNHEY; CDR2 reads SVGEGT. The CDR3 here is CASSYTGTLLANEQFF. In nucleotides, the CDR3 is TGTGCCAGCAGTTACACCGGGACTCTACTTGCCAATGAGCAGTTCTTC.

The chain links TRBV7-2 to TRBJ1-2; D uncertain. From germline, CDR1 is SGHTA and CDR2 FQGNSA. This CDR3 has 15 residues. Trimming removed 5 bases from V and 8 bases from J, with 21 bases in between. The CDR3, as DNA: TGTGCCAGCAGCGAAGATCTGCCGGGAATCCGGGGCTACACCTTC. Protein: CASSEDLPGIRGYTF.

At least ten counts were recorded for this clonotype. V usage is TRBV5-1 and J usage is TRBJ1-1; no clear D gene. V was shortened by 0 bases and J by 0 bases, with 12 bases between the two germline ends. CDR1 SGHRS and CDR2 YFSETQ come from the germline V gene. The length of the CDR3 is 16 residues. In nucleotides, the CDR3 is TGCGCCAGCAGCTTGGTTCCGGGTACTATGAACACTGAAGCTTTCTTT. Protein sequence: CASSLVPGTMNTEAFF.

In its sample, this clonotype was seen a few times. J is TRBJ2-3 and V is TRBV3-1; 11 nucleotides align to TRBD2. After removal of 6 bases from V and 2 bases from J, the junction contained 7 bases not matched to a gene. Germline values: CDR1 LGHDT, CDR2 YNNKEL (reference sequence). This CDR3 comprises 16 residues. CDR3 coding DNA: TGTGCCAGCAGACTAGCGGGGGCCAAGGACACAGATACGCAGTATTTT. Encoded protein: CASRLAGAKDTDTQYF.

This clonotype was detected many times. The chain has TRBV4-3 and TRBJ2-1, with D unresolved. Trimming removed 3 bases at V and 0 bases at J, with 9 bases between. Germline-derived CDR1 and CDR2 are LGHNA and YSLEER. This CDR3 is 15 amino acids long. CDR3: CASSQSVSSYNEQFF. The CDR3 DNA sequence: TGCGCCAGCAGCCAGTCGGTGAGCTCCTACAATGAGCAGTTCTTC.

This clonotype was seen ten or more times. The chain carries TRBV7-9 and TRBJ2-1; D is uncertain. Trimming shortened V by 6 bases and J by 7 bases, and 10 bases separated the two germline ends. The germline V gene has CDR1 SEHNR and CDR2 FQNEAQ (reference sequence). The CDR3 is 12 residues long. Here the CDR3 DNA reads TGTGCCAGCAGGGTGGGTCTTAATGAGCAGTTCTTC. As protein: CASRVGLNEQFF.

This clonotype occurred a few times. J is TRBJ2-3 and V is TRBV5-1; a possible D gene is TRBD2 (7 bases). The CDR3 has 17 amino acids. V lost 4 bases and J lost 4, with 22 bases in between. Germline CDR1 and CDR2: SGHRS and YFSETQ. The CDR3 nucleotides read TGCGCCAGCAGCACCAGGGGAGGGCCCCTTAGGGCAGATACGCAGTATTTT. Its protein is CASSTRGGPLRADTQYF.

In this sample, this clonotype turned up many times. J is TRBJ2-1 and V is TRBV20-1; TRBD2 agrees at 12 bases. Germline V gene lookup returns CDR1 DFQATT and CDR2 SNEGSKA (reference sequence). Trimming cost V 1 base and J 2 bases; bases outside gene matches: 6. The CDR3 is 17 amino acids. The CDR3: CSARGLLAGGTYNEQFF. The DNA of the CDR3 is TGCAGTGCTAGAGGTTTACTAGCGGGGGGTACCTACAATGAGCAGTTCTTC.

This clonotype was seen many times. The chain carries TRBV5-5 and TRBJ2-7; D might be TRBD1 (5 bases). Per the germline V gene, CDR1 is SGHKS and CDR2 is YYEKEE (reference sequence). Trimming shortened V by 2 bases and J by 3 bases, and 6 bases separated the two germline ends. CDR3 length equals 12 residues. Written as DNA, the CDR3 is TGTGCCAGCAGCTTTAGGGGCTACGAGCAGTACTTC. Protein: CASSFRGYEQYF.

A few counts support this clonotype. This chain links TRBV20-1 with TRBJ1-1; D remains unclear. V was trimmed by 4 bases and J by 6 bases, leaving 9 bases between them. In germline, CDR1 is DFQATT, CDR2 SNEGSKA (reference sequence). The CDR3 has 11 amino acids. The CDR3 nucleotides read TGCAGTGCTACGAGCTTCCCTGAAGCTTTCTTT. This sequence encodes CSATSFPEAFF.

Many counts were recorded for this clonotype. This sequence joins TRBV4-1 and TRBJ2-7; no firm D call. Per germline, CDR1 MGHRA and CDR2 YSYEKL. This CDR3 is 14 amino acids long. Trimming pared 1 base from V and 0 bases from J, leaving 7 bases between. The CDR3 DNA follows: TGCGCCAGCAGCCAAGTGGCCAGCTCCTACGAGCAGTACTTC. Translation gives CASSQVASSYEQYF.

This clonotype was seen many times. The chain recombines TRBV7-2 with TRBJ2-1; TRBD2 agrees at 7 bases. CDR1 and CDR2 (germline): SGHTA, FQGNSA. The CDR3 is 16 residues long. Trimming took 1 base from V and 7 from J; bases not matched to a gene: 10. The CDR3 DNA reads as TGTGCCAGCAGCTTAGTGGCTAGCGGCCTGGGGAATGAGCAGTTCTTC. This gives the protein CASSLVASGLGNEQFF.